A selection of T cell receptor beta chains follows, all from one sample in a study of Graves' ophthalmopathy and Graves' hyperthyroidism. TCRdb recomputed calls from the multiplex PCR reads with MiXCR, one row per CDR3 protein. Of a few hundred thousand distinct CDR3 sequences listed, roughly 15% are singletons. The material sequenced was peripheral blood. Receptors were obtained from a woman under 30 with stable Graves' hyperthyroidism. Each CDR3 is given with its conserved first and last residue. A D gene is named only where the DNA matches it firmly. The size entry is marked missing in some rows and otherwise reads once, few, many or a size class.

CDR3 length	V gene	clone size	J gene	D gene	CDR3 DNA	CDR3 protein
15	TRBV14	many	TRBJ2-7	.	TGTGCCAGCAGCCCTTATCCACAGCTCTCCTACGAGCAGTACTTC	CASSPYPQLSYEQYF
13	TRBV6-1	many	TRBJ1-1	.	TGTGCCAGCAGTGACGAGCCGAACACTGAAGCTTTCTTT	CASSDEPNTEAFF
13	TRBV6-5	many	TRBJ1-3	.	TGTCCCAGCAGTTACAGCACTGGAAACACCATATATTTT	CPSSYSTGNTIYF
13	TRBV20-1	.	TRBJ1-2	.	TGCAGTGCTCCCCAGTGGAATCATTATGGCTACACCTTC	CSAPQWNHYGYTF
15	TRBV11-1	many	TRBJ1-3	.	TGTGCCAGCAGCTTAGCAGGGACTTATGGAAACACCATATATTTT	CASSLAGTYGNTIYF
15	TRBV5-1	many	TRBJ2-7	TRBD1	TGTGCCAGCAGCTTAGAGGGGACAGGGAGCTACGAGCAGTACTTC	CASSLEGTGSYEQYF
15	TRBV19	many	TRBJ1-1	.	TGTGCCAGTAGTATAGATCCCCAGGGGCTCACTGAAGCTTTCTTT	CASSIDPQGLTEAFF
13	TRBV7-9	many	TRBJ1-6	.	TGTGCCAGCAGTTTTACAGATAATTCACCCCTCCACTTT	CASSFTDNSPLHF
15	TRBV9	many	TRBJ1-2	.	TGTGCCAGCAGCGTAGAAGGTCGGGGGCTCTATGGCTACACCTTC	CASSVEGRGLYGYTF
15	TRBV5-1	many	TRBJ1-2	.	TGCGCCAGCAGCCTCGACCGATTGTGGGGCTATGGCTACACCTTC	CASSLDRLWGYGYTF
13	TRBV27	.	TRBJ2-7	.	TGTGCCAGCCGCCTCACCGGCCGGAACGAGCAGTACTTC	CASRLTGRNEQYF
16	TRBV6-5	many	TRBJ2-7	.	TGTGCCAGCAGTTACTCGACCGTGACCTTCTCCTACGAGCAGTACTTC	CASSYSTVTFSYEQYF
14	TRBV5-1	many	TRBJ1-6	.	TGCGCCAGCAGCGCCGGGGCTACAGATTCACCCCTCCACTTT	CASSAGATDSPLHF
15	TRBV20-1	.	TRBJ1-1	.	TGCAGTGCGACCCCGAGCACAGGGTACCCAAGTGAAGCTTTCTTT	CSATPSTGYPSEAFF
16	TRBV6-5	many	TRBJ1-3	.	TGTGCCAGCAGTTACGAGGCAGCTCTGTATGGAAACACCATATATTTT	CASSYEAALYGNTIYF
15	TRBV7-6	many	TRBJ1-1	.	TGTGCCAGCAGCTCCCTGGCCGGGGCAAACACTGAAGCTTTCTTT	CASSSLAGANTEAFF
15	TRBV12-3/TRBV12-4	many	TRBJ1-5	.	TGTGCCAGCAGTATTTCGGGTTTTGGCAATCAGCCCCAGCATTTT	CASSISGFGNQPQHF
13	TRBV6-2/TRBV6-3	many	TRBJ1-2	TRBD1	TGTGCCAGCAGCGCAGACAGGGACTATGGCTACACCTTC	CASSADRDYGYTF
16	TRBV6-2/TRBV6-3	many	TRBJ2-5	.	TGTGCCAGCAGTTACGAAGGGCAGCTCGGCTGGGCGACCCAGTACTTC	CASSYEGQLGWATQYF
13	TRBV19	.	TRBJ2-2	.	TGTGCCAGTACCTCTAGCGCCACCGGGGAGCTGTTTTTT	CASTSSATGELFF
12	TRBV29-1	many	TRBJ2-5	.	TGCAGCGTTGGTTGGGGCGGGGAGACCCAGTACTTC	CSVGWGGETQYF
15	TRBV24-1	once	TRBJ1-1	.	TGTGCCACCAGTGACAAGGGCTCGGCGAACACTGAAGCTTTCTTT	CATSDKGSANTEAFF
13	TRBV20-1	many	TRBJ2-7	TRBD2	TGCAGTGCTTGGACTAGCGGGGTCTACGAGCAGTACTTC	CSAWTSGVYEQYF
13	TRBV6-1	many	TRBJ2-7	.	TGTGCCAGCTGGACCCCTAGCTCCTACGAGCAGTACTTC	CASWTPSSYEQYF
13	TRBV6-1	many	TRBJ1-5	TRBD1	TGTGCCCGGGACAGCCGAAGAAATCAGCCCCAGCATTTT	CARDSRRNQPQHF
12	TRBV28	.	TRBJ2-7	.	TGTGCCAGCAGTTTTAGCCCCCTGGGGCAGTACTTC	CASSFSPLGQYF
16	TRBV11-2	many	TRBJ2-4	TRBD2	TGTGCCAGCAGCTTAGTTTCCGGGGGGGGAGGAAACATTCAGTACTTC	CASSLVSGGGGNIQYF
17	TRBV5-1	.	TRBJ1-2	.	TGCGCCAGCAGCACCGAACCCCTTGGTGGGGCCCAGGGGGGCTACACCTTC	CASSTEPLGGAQGGYTF
15	TRBV11-2	many	TRBJ1-6	TRBD1	TGTGCCAGCAGCCGTGGGGACAGGGGGAATTCACCCCTCCACTTT	CASSRGDRGNSPLHF
16	TRBV5-1	few	TRBJ2-7	.	TGCGCCAGCAGCTTGGTCGGGACACAACCGCCCTACGAGCAGTACTTC	CASSLVGTQPPYEQYF
18	TRBV4-1	.	TRBJ2-4	.	TGCGCCAGCAGCCAAGGGCCGGGCGGGGGCGCCGGGGTAAACATTCAGTACTTC	CASSQGPGGGAGVNIQYF
19	TRBV6-5	many	TRBJ1-6	TRBD1	TGTGCCAGCGGGGTGGGGGTACCTGAATGGACAGGGCCCCCTTCACCCCTCCACTTT	CASGVGVPEWTGPPSPLHF
15	TRBV7-2	many	TRBJ1-2	TRBD1	TGTGCCAGCAGCTTAGACAGGGGGCCTAACTATGGCTACACCTTC	CASSLDRGPNYGYTF
14	TRBV6-1	.	TRBJ2-5	.	TGTGCCAGCAGTCCAACAGGGATTCAAGAGACCCAGTACTTC	CASSPTGIQETQYF
15	TRBV29-1	few	TRBJ2-5	TRBD2	TGCAGCGTTGGAGTAGCGGGGACTGTCTGGGAGACCCAGTACTTC	CSVGVAGTVWETQYF
13	TRBV18	few	TRBJ2-2	.	TGTGCCAGCTCACCATCAGTCACCGGGGAGCTGTTTTTT	CASSPSVTGELFF
14	TRBV11-2	.	TRBJ2-5	TRBD1	TGTGCCAGCAGTCCGGACAGGGTGACGGAGACCCAGTACTTC	CASSPDRVTETQYF
15	TRBV6-5	many	TRBJ2-5	TRBD1	TGTGCCAGCAGTTCTCGGGACAGGGGGAGAGAGACCCAGTACTTC	CASSSRDRGRETQYF
17	TRBV6-5	many	TRBJ1-6	.	TGTGCCAGCAGTTACTTTGCCGGGACCGAGAAGGGATCACCCCTCCACTTT	CASSYFAGTEKGSPLHF
16	TRBV28	many	TRBJ1-5	.	TGTGCCAGCAGTTTCAGCCCCGGGACGGCCAATCAGCCCCAGCATTTT	CASSFSPGTANQPQHF
19	TRBV6-4	many	TRBJ2-4	TRBD1	TGTGCCAGCAGTCCACGAGGCCTTACGACAGGGGGCTATCACTCTCTTCAGTACTTC	CASSPRGLTTGGYHSLQYF
14	TRBV12-3/TRBV12-4	.	TRBJ1-1	.	TGTGCCGGCAGTTTGGCGTCCTCACAAGCTGAAGCTTTCTTT	CAGSLASSQAEAFF
14	TRBV6-1	many	TRBJ1-2	TRBD1	TGTGCCAGCAGTGATCGGCAGGGGGACTATGGCTACACCTTC	CASSDRQGDYGYTF
12	TRBV29-1	many	TRBJ1-2	.	TGCAGCGTTGTATTCTGGCAGGGAAGCTACACCTTC	CSVVFWQGSYTF
14	TRBV24-1	few	TRBJ2-7	TRBD2	TGTGCCACCAGTGATGCTAGCGGCTCCTACGAGCAGTACTTC	CATSDASGSYEQYF
14	TRBV12-3/TRBV12-4	once	TRBJ1-2	.	TGTGCCAGCAGTGGACAGCGCGCTAACTATGGCTACACCTTC	CASSGQRANYGYTF
18	TRBV11-2	many	TRBJ2-5	TRBD2	TGTGCCAGCAGCTTACGACCCCGAGGGGTAGCGGGGGTAGAGACCCAGTACTTC	CASSLRPRGVAGVETQYF
14	TRBV7-2	many	TRBJ2-7	TRBD2	TGTGCCAGCAGTTTATCTAGCGGGGGCTACGAGCAGTACTTC	CASSLSSGGYEQYF
14	TRBV6-1	many	TRBJ1-1	.	TGTGCCAGCACCCCAGAAGGCGTTAACACTGAAGCTTTCTTT	CASTPEGVNTEAFF
15	TRBV27	once	TRBJ2-7	.	TGTGCCAGCAGTACCTCGGGTGGCAGCTCCTACGAGCAGTACTTC	CASSTSGGSSYEQYF
15	TRBV19	.	TRBJ1-1	TRBD1	TGTGCCAGTAGTATAGTTTTCGGACAGGGATATGAAGCTTTCTTT	CASSIVFGQGYEAFF